Presented here are 4 T cell receptor beta chains from one specimen sequenced in a study of blood T cell repertoires in COVID-19. Some clones are missing from TCRdb's copy, which holds only in-frame ones; the method was immunoSEQ multiplex PCR. The sample has about 180,000 clones, 85% to 90% seen once. Sequencing was carried out using peripheral blood. The source is a person aged 65-85 years with COVID-19, enrolled during active disease.

The chain has TRBV5-6 and TRBJ2-7, with D possibly matching TRBD1 (5 bases). The CDR3 spans 15 residues. Germline V CDR1 and CDR2: SGHDT, YYEEEE. The V end lost 5 bases, the J end lost 12 bases, and 27 bases lay between the germline ends. The CDR3 is CASSHERMDTLRRYF. As DNA, the CDR3 is TGTGCCAGCAGTCACGAGCGTATGGACACCTTACGACGGTACTTC.

The genes are TRBV29-1 and TRBJ2-1; 13 bases line up with TRBD2. Germline V gene sequence: CDR1 SQVTM, CDR2 ANQGSEA. V was clipped by 7 bases and J by 13 bases; unmatched bases: 7. The CDR3 sequence is 12 residues long. The CDR3 DNA sequence: TGCAGCGCCAGGACTAGCGGGAGTTTTCAGTTCTTC. Translating gives CSARTSGSFQFF.

This clone has a handful of counts. The chain is built from TRBV14 and TRBJ1-4; D possibly corresponds to TRBD1 (5 bases). Germline CDR1 reads SGHDN; CDR2 reads FVKESK. V lost 3 bases, J lost 2 bases, and 19 bases lay in between. There are 18 residues in the CDR3. In DNA form, the CDR3 reads TGTGCCAGCAGCCAGTTCTCCAGGGAGGCCGGGACTAATGAAAAACTGTTTTTT. Translated: CASSQFSREAGTNEKLFF.

CDR3 in amino acids: CASSLRTAGDTEAFF. The CDR3 DNA reads as TGTGCCAGCAGTTTACGAACCGCGGGGGACACTGAAGCTTTCTTT. The V and J genes are TRBV27 and TRBJ1-1, with D tentatively TRBD1 (5 bases). The CDR3 is 15 residues long. Germline V lookup: CDR1 MNHEY, CDR2 SMNVEV (reference sequence). V lost 2 bases and J lost 3, with 13 bases in between.